Below are 29 T cell receptor beta chains sequenced from a single sample in a study of blood T cells in healthy people across ages. Together with a sample-barcoded 5' primer, a J-beta primer mix was included in a second PCR lasting about 7 to 11 cycles. TCRdb fed the 5' RACE reads into MiXCR, producing one record per CDR3 protein. Among approximately 780,000 distinct CDR3 sequences listed, roughly 26% were seen once. The same sample was also studied in work on T cells of mothers and their children.

The sequenced material came from blood. The receptors come from a boy aged 10-17 years in good health.

This clonotype was counted only a few times. The chain is built from TRBV6-5 and TRBJ1-2; D remains ambiguous. The CDR3 covers 12 residues. V lost 10 bases to trimming and J lost 1 base, with 10 bases between them. Germline V gives CDR1 MNHEY, CDR2 SVGAGI. The CDR3 spells CATTGYNYGYTF. For the CDR3, the DNA is TGTGCCACTACGGGATATAACTATGGCTACACCTTC.

The chain has TRBV2 and TRBJ1-2; 8 nucleotides align to TRBD1. The ends lost 0 bases at V and 7 bases at J; junction bases unmatched: 7. Germline-derived CDR1 and CDR2 are SNHLY and FYNNEI. The CDR3 extends over 15 amino acids. The CDR3 loop is CASSEASQGASGYTF. In DNA form, the CDR3 reads TGTGCCAGCAGTGAAGCGAGCCAGGGGGCTAGTGGCTACACCTTC. The whole variable domain, filled in from reference TRBV2 and TRBJ1-2, reads EPEVTQTPSHQVTQMGQEVILRCVPISNHLYFYWYRQILGQKVEFLVSFYNNEISEKSEIFDDQFSVERPDGSNFTLKIRSTKLEDSAMYFCASSEASQGASGYTFGSGTRLTVV.

In this sample, this clonotype turned up a few times. The genes are TRBV27 and TRBJ1-1, with D possibly being TRBD1 (6 bases). Between the trimmed V and J ends, which lost 4 bases and 3 bases, there was a span of 12 bases. CDR1 and CDR2 from the germline V gene are MNHEY and SMNVEV (reference sequence). The CDR3 length is 14 residues. CDR3 bases: TGTGCCAGCAGTTCAATGAGGACAGACACTGAAGCTTTCTTT. Its translation is CASSSMRTDTEAFF.

The chain is built from TRBV20-1 and TRBJ2-3; 10 bases line up with TRBD2. The CDR3 covers 20 residues. The V gene end was trimmed by 2 bases and the J gene end by 2 bases; junction bases not matched to a gene: 19. CDR1 and CDR2 from the germline V gene are DFQATT and SNEGSKA (reference sequence). The CDR3: CSARSALGSGGARVTDTQYF. CDR3 bases: TGCAGTGCTAGATCCGCCCTCGGGAGCGGGGGGGCCCGGGTCACAGATACGCAGTATTTT.

As concerns this clonotype: A much more abundant neighbour one base away suggests this may be a read error. The V gene is TRBV6-6, the J gene TRBJ1-4, with 7 bases lining up with TRBD1. Germline V lookup: CDR1 MNHNY, CDR2 SVGAGI (reference sequence). The CDR3 runs 14 residues. The CDR3 here is CASSSRDSNGKLFF. CDR3 sequence (DNA): TGTGCCAGCAGTAGCCGGGACAGTAATGGAAAACTGTTTTTT.

This clonotype was observed a few times. The chain has TRBV5-1 and TRBJ1-4; 8 nucleotides line up with TRBD1. Germline CDR1 is SGHRS and CDR2 is YFSETQ. The J segment lost 4 bases and the V segment lost 0 bases, leaving 2 bases of the junction unmatched. The CDR3 loop spans 15 amino acids. The CDR3 here is CASSLGRGHNEKLFF. The CDR3 DNA reads as TGCGCCAGCAGCTTGGGCAGGGGGCATAATGAAAAACTGTTTTTT.

This clonotype was seen a handful of times. This rearrangement joins TRBV7-9 to TRBJ2-3; D assignment may be TRBD1 or TRBD2 (6 bases each). There are 14 residues in the CDR3. With 3 bases removed from V and 3 bases from J, the gap between germline ends came to 10 bases. Per the germline V gene, CDR1 is SEHNR and CDR2 is FQNEAQ (reference sequence). CDR3 nucleotides: TGTGCCAGCAGCTTTCCGGGGGCTACAGATACGCAGTATTTT. This translates into CASSFPGATDTQYF.

This clonotype was seen a handful of times. V and J are TRBV10-3 and TRBJ2-7; 10 bases fit TRBD2. CDR3 size: 16 residues. With 6 bases clipped from V and 3 bases from J, the junction kept 11 bases outside the gene matches. Germline V gene lookup returns CDR1 ENHRY and CDR2 SYGVKD. The CDR3 region has the DNA TGTGCCATCAGCGACCCGGGAGCGGGGGGGTTCTACGAGCAGTACTTC. Translating gives CAISDPGAGGFYEQYF.

The chain has TRBV6-2 or TRBV6-3 and TRBJ2-3; 11 bases are shared with TRBD2. Trimming at V came to 5 bases and at J to 2 bases, leaving 9 bases not matched to a gene. The germline gives CDR1 MNHEY, CDR2 SVGEGT. This CDR3 contains 17 residues. The CDR3, as DNA: TGTGCCAGCAGTACCCGAAGACTAGCGGGGCTCACAGATACGCAGTATTTT. Its protein is CASSTRRLAGLTDTQYF.

This clonotype was detected a few times. The chain uses TRBV7-9 and TRBJ2-3; D gene ambiguous. The V and J ends lost 4 bases and 6 bases respectively, with 17 bases between them. The germline V gene encodes CDR1 SEHNR and CDR2 FQNEAQ (reference sequence). The CDR3 sequence is 15 residues long. The CDR3 protein is CASSYGNHLPDTQYF. In DNA, the CDR3 is TGTGCCAGCAGCTACGGAAACCATCTCCCGGATACGCAGTATTTT.

In its sample, this clonotype was seen a few times. The chain has TRBV5-1 and TRBJ2-5, with a possible D match to TRBD2 (6 bases). Germline CDR1 and CDR2: SGHRS and YFSETQ. The CDR3 length is 14 residues. V was pared by 4 bases and J by 7 bases, with 17 bases between. The DNA of the CDR3 is TGCGCCAGCAGCCCCGGGACTCCGGAGGCGACCCAGTACTTC. Translating gives CASSPGTPEATQYF.

This clonotype was picked up a small number of times. V gene TRBV15 combines with J gene TRBJ1-4, with a tentative D call TRBD1 (5 bases). V was clipped by 0 bases and J by 0 bases, with 14 bases between them. The CDR3 runs 18 residues. The V gene's germline CDR1 is LNHNV and CDR2 YYDKDF (reference sequence). CDR3 sequence reads: CATSREGHRLATNEKLFF. The CDR3 DNA reads as TGTGCCACCAGCAGAGAGGGTCACAGGTTGGCAACTAATGAAAAACTGTTTTTT.

The chain combines TRBV28 with TRBJ2-1; TRBD1 or TRBD2 may be the D gene (5 bases each). The CDR3 is 15 amino acids. Trimming left V 1 base short and J 9 bases short, with 16 bases between. The V gene's germline CDR1 is MDHEN and CDR2 SYDVKM. CDR3: CASSLYMPGRSEQFF. CDR3 nucleotide sequence: TGTGCCAGCAGTTTATATATGCCGGGGCGTAGTGAGCAGTTCTTC.

This clonotype was counted only a few times. V usage is TRBV11-2 and J usage is TRBJ1-4; 9 bases fit TRBD1. Germline V lookup: CDR1 SGHAT, CDR2 FQNNGV. V shed 4 bases and J 4 bases; nucleotides not matched to a gene: 4. The CDR3 consists of 15 residues. CDR3 coding DNA: TGTGCCAGCAGCTCGGGGACAGGGTTTAATGAAAAACTGTTTTTT. Translation: CASSSGTGFNEKLFF.

This chain uses TRBV20-1 with TRBJ1-2; D gene ambiguous. V was shortened by 0 bases and J by 8 bases, with 13 bases between the two germline ends. The germline V gene has CDR1 DFQATT and CDR2 SNEGSKA (reference sequence). CDR3 length: 13 amino acids. Here the CDR3 reads CSAREPRVQGYTF. DNA of the CDR3: TGCAGTGCTAGAGAACCAAGAGTTCAGGGCTACACCTTC.

This clonotype was picked up a small number of times. This rearrangement joins TRBV5-1 to TRBJ1-6; 9 bases line up with TRBD1. The V and J ends lost 5 bases and 7 bases, in that order; junction bases with no gene match: 13. Germline loops: CDR1 SGHRS, CDR2 YFSETQ. This CDR3 comprises 17 residues. DNA for the CDR3: TGCGCCAGCAGACGGAGACAGGGGGAGGCTGACAATTCACCCCTCCACTTT. Translation: CASRRRQGEADNSPLHF.

This clonotype was detected only a few times. The genes are TRBV27 and TRBJ1-5, with TRBD1 as a possible D gene (6 bases). Germline values: CDR1 MNHEY, CDR2 SMNVEV (reference sequence). This CDR3 spans 14 amino acids. V lost 4 bases, J lost 7 bases, and 14 bases lay in between. The CDR3 DNA is TGTGCCAGCAGTTCGACGGGACACCAACAGCCCCAGCATTTT. Protein sequence: CASSSTGHQQPQHF.

This clonotype was detected a few times. V gene TRBV19 combines with J gene TRBJ2-1, with no clear D. V dropped 1 base and J dropped 1 base, with 5 bases sitting between them. Germline V gives CDR1 LNHDA, CDR2 SQIVND (reference sequence). There are 14 residues in the CDR3. The CDR3 loop is CASSIVVSYNEQFF. In nucleotides, the CDR3 is TGTGCCAGTAGTATAGTGGTTTCCTACAATGAGCAGTTCTTC. Full variable domain (outside the CDR3, taken from reference TRBV19 and TRBJ2-1): DGGITQSPKYLFRKEGQNVTLSCEQNLNHDAMYWYRQDPGQGLRLIYYSQIVNDFQKGDIAEGYSVSREKKESFPLTVTSAQKNPTAFYLCASSIVVSYNEQFFGPGTRLTVL.

This clonotype occurred a few times. This sequence joins TRBV6-5 and TRBJ2-7, with TRBD1 identical over 10 bases. The V gene's germline CDR1 is MNHEY and CDR2 SVGAGI. The CDR3 extends over 16 amino acids. J was trimmed by 6 bases and V by 0 bases; bases with no gene match: 8. The CDR3: CASSYSSGTGAGEQYF. DNA of the CDR3: TGTGCCAGCAGTTACTCGTCCGGGACAGGGGCCGGCGAGCAGTACTTC.

Points on this clonotype: This may stem from a read error, because a much larger clone lies one nucleotide away. The rearrangement links TRBV11-3 to TRBJ2-2; D gene ambiguous. The germline V gene encodes CDR1 SGHNT and CDR2 YENEEA. There are 13 residues in the CDR3. CDR3 sequence: CASGLDRRGELFF. As DNA, the CDR3 is TGTGCCAGCGGCTTAGATCGGCGTGGGGAGCTGTTTTTT.

The chain combines TRBV5-6 with TRBJ2-7, with D possibly matching TRBD1 (7 bases). In germline, CDR1 is SGHDT, CDR2 YYEEEE. V lost 3 bases to trimming and J lost 3 bases, with 10 bases between them. The CDR3 is 13 residues long. The DNA of the CDR3 is TGTGCCAGCAGCTGGGGGGACAGCTACGAGCAGTACTTC. It codes for CASSWGDSYEQYF.

Details on this clonotype: A junction end diverges from the germline sequence, so it may reflect a read error. This chain connects TRBV12-3 or TRBV12-4 to TRBJ2-6; perhaps TRBD1 as D (5 bases). The CDR3 extends over 17 amino acids. The CDR3 protein is CATKDHIVISGANALTF. CDR3 bases: TGTGCCACCAAAGACCACATCGTTATCTCTGGGGCCAACGCCCTGACTTTC.

The genes are TRBV18 and TRBJ2-6; either TRBD1 or TRBD2 may fit D (5 bases each). Deletions cut 3 bases from V and 1 base from J, with 10 bases between. Germline V CDR1 and CDR2: KGHSH, LQKENI. CDR3 length: 16 amino acids. In DNA, the CDR3 is TGTGCCAGCTCACCGGGACGGATGTCTGGGGCCAACGTCCTGACTTTC. The encoded protein is CASSPGRMSGANVLTF.

This clonotype was detected only a few times. The CDR3 reads CSVEDPKTGSYEQYF. The CDR3 DNA reads as TGCAGCGTTGAAGATCCGAAGACAGGGTCCTACGAGCAGTACTTC. The chain has TRBV29-1 and TRBJ2-7, with TRBD1 identical over 7 bases. The CDR3 loop spans 15 amino acids. V shed 0 bases, J shed 1 base, and the junction held 6 bases outside the gene matches. CDR1 is SQVTM and CDR2 is ANQGSEA in the germline V gene.

This clonotype appeared a single time. The chain combines TRBV12-3 or TRBV12-4 with TRBJ2-3; possible D gene TRBD2, 5 bases. V lost 3 bases and J 7 bases, leaving 8 bases between the germline ends. The CDR3 runs to 12 residues. CDR3 region: CASSLGAYTQYF. Written as DNA, the CDR3 is TGTGCCAGCAGTTTGGGAGCATATACGCAGTATTTT.

The chain uses TRBV7-3 and TRBJ2-3; TRBD2 aligns across 9 bases. This CDR3 is 14 amino acids long. J was trimmed by 5 bases and V by 7 bases; bases with no gene match: 7. Germline values: CDR1 SGHTA, CDR2 FQGTGA. The CDR3: CASNAGGREDTQYF. The CDR3 DNA follows: TGTGCCAGCAACGCGGGGGGGCGGGAAGATACGCAGTATTTT.

CDR3 in DNA: TGTGCCAGCAGTTACGACGCACAGGGGATAGACTATGGCTACACCTTC. This codes for CASSYDAQGIDYGYTF. V usage is TRBV6-5 and J usage is TRBJ1-2; 7 bases line up with TRBD1. Germline assignment: CDR1 MNHEY and CDR2 SVGAGI. V gave up 2 bases and J gave up 3 bases; unmatched junction bases: 9. This CDR3 comprises 16 residues.

This clonotype was found a few times. This chain joins TRBV10-3 and TRBJ2-3; TRBD2 aligns across 8 bases. V lost 3 bases, J lost 1 base, and 6 bases stayed unmatched. From germline, CDR1 is ENHRY and CDR2 SYGVKD. The CDR3 has 16 amino acids. CDR3 sequence: CAISDLGLARTDTQYF. In DNA form, the CDR3 reads TGTGCCATCAGTGATCTCGGACTAGCCCGCACAGATACGCAGTATTTT.

This clonotype appeared many times. This rearrangement joins TRBV18 to TRBJ2-5; 11 positions match TRBD2. After removal of 8 bases from V and 4 bases from J, the junction contained 6 bases not matched to a gene. The germline CDR1 and CDR2 sequences are KGHSH and LQKENI. The CDR3 has 14 amino acids. The CDR3 spells CASSPGTSGETQYF. The DNA of the CDR3 is TGTGCCAGCAGCCCCGGGACTAGCGGAGAGACCCAGTACTTC.